The present entry profiles one TCR beta chain with its context. This record comes from a study of control samples from healthy donors and cancer patients. The CDR3 covers 15 residues. With V trimmed by 2 bases and J by 4 bases, 6 bases remained unmatched. Germline values: CDR1 KGHSH, CDR2 LQKENI. TCRdb's table, derived via immunoSEQ multiplex PCR, lists solely in-frame clones and lacks some. The sample holds 50,000 or so clones, roughly 93% seen once. This sequence joins TRBV18 and TRBJ2-7; TRBD1 matches at 9 bases. The sample was PBMCs. The TCR comes from a woman in her 50s with head and neck cancer. The chain's CDR3 is CASSPNIQGAYEQYF. Written as DNA, the CDR3 is TGTGCCAGCTCACCAAATATACAGGGGGCTTACGAGCAGTACTTC.